Following are 23 T cell receptor beta chains from one sample sequenced in a study of HIV-infected patients and healthy controls. Around 450 ng RNA was reverse transcribed with alpha and beta constant-region primers. Separate chain-specific third strand synthesis with multiplexing indices produced the alpha and beta libraries. TCRdb itself ran the 5' RACE reads through MiXCR, one entry per CDR3 protein. The sample carries under 20,000 distinct CDR3 sequences, 9.4% recorded once. All unsorted peripheral T cells were captured because whole blood was used without fractionation. Sequencing input: blood. Every receptor here comes from an adult in good health.

The sample holds many counts of this clonotype. This chain uses TRBV7-2 with TRBJ1-2; D remains ambiguous. CDR3 length equals 14 residues. Germline CDR1 reads SGHTA; CDR2 reads FQGNSA. The ends were cut back, 4 bases at V and 2 bases at J, with 11 bases in the middle. CDR3 nucleotide sequence: TGTGCCAGCAGCTCAAGGGAAAGAAACTATGGCTACACCTTC. Residues: CASSSRERNYGYTF.

V gene TRBV29-1 combines with J gene TRBJ2-2; no firm D call. V dropped 6 bases and J dropped 5 bases, with 16 bases sitting between them. Germline loops: CDR1 SQVTM, CDR2 ANQGSEA. The CDR3 has 14 amino acids. The CDR3 sequence is CSVQPRARTGELFF. In DNA form, the CDR3 reads TGCAGCGTGCAACCCCGAGCCCGGACCGGGGAGCTGTTTTTT.

The chain links TRBV24-1 to TRBJ2-2; no firm D call. Germline CDR1 KGHDR, CDR2 SFDVKD. V was clipped by 3 bases and J by 0 bases, with 7 bases between them. The CDR3 extends over 15 amino acids. The CDR3: CATSDAETNTGELFF. The CDR3 region has the DNA TGTGCCACCAGTGATGCGGAGACGAACACCGGGGAGCTGTTTTTT.

This clonotype was seen more than once but under ten times. The chain carries TRBV6-6 and TRBJ2-1; 8 bases are a match to TRBD2. V gave up 10 bases and J gave up 5 bases; unmatched junction bases: 13. Germline V CDR1 and CDR2: MNHNY, SVGAGI (reference sequence). The CDR3 totals 15 residues. Here the CDR3 DNA reads TGTGCCACCAATATAGGACTAGCTTCTCACAATGAGCAGTTCTTC. This translates into CATNIGLASHNEQFF.

At least ten counts were recorded for this clonotype. CDR3 sequence reads: CASIPKESSASSYEQYV. Here the CDR3 DNA reads TGTGCCAGCATACCAAAGGAATCTAGCGCCAGCTCCTACGAGCAGTACGTC. This chain connects TRBV3-1 to TRBJ2-7; possibly TRBD2 for D (6 bases). Germline V gene sequence: CDR1 LGHDT, CDR2 YNNKEL (reference sequence). V dropped 7 bases and J dropped 0 bases, with 22 bases sitting between them. This CDR3 has 17 residues.

This clonotype was counted ten times or more. This chain joins TRBV4-3 and TRBJ1-2, with D perhaps matching TRBD1 (6 bases). Per the germline V gene, CDR1 is LGHNA and CDR2 is YSLEER. The CDR3 length is 15 residues. V lost 0 bases to trimming and J lost 0 bases, with 8 bases between them. The CDR3 reads CASSQDYRANYGYTF. The CDR3 coding sequence is TGCGCCAGCAGCCAAGATTACAGGGCTAACTATGGCTACACCTTC.

By sample share, this clonotype is medium-sized. The chain joins TRBV12-3 or TRBV12-4 to TRBJ1-6; 10 bases map to TRBD1. There are 15 residues in the CDR3. V shed 5 bases, J shed 15 bases, and the junction held 13 bases outside the gene matches. The CDR3 nucleotides read TGTGCCAGCAGTCTCCTGACAGGGGGCGATTTTTTCCTCCACTTT. This codes for CASSLLTGGDFFLHF.

The sample holds many counts of this clonotype. The chain couples TRBV12-5 to TRBJ1-2; D gene unclear. This CDR3 contains 17 residues. Germline CDR1 reads LGHNT; CDR2 reads FRNRAP. Trimming took 4 bases from V and 0 from J, leaving 18 bases between them. CDR3 DNA sequence: TGTGCTAGTGGTTCCCTAATGGTCGGGCTAGCTAACTATGGCTACACCTTC. It specifies CASGSLMVGLANYGYTF.

This clonotype occurred a few times. The chain couples TRBV7-9 to TRBJ2-7; 10 nucleotides agree with TRBD2. The germline gives CDR1 SEHNR, CDR2 FQNEAQ (reference sequence). The length of the CDR3 is 15 residues. J lost 6 bases, V lost 0 bases, and 5 bases had no gene match. DNA of the CDR3: TGTGCCAGCAGCTTAGCAGCGGGGGGGTTTTTCGAGCAGTACGTC. Its translation is CASSLAAGGFFEQYV.

This clonotype was picked up many times. V is TRBV20-1 and J is TRBJ1-2; 10 bases line up with TRBD1. From germline, CDR1 is DFQATT and CDR2 SNEGSKA (reference sequence). The CDR3 totals 12 residues. The ends lost 4 bases at V and 6 bases at J; junction bases unmatched: 2. The CDR3 is CSATGQGDGYTF. The CDR3 nucleotides read TGCAGTGCTACTGGACAGGGGGATGGCTACACCTTC.

The rearrangement uses TRBV4-3 and TRBJ1-2; possible D gene TRBD1, 6 bases. The CDR3 covers 15 residues. Germline lookup yields CDR1 LGHNA and CDR2 YSLEER. Trimming left V 0 bases short and J 0 bases short, with 8 bases between. The CDR3 here is CASSQEYRANYGYTF. The CDR3 nucleotides are TGCGCCAGCAGCCAAGAATACAGGGCTAACTATGGCTACACCTTC.

This clonotype is medium-sized. V is TRBV28 and J is TRBJ2-5; 10 nucleotides align to TRBD1. Germline CDR1 reads MDHEN; CDR2 reads SYDVKM. With V trimmed by 4 bases and J by 7 bases, 6 bases remained unmatched. The CDR3 runs to 14 residues. The CDR3 here is CASSSTGGYVTQYF. CDR3 in DNA: TGTGCCAGCAGTTCGACAGGGGGCTACGTGACCCAGTACTTC. The entire variable domain, with the rest obtained from reference TRBV28 and TRBJ2-5, is as follows: DVKVTQSSRYLVKRTGEKVFLECVQDMDHENMFWYRQDPGLGLRLIYFSYDVKMKEKGDIPEGYSVSREKKERFSLILESASTNQTSMYLCASSSTGGYVTQYFGPGTRLLVL.

By frequency in the sample, this clonotype is medium-sized (0.01 to 0.1%). Sequence at one end of the junction differs from germline and may be a read error. CDR3 in DNA: TGCAGCGTTGAAGATCAGACCGGCTTGGGCTTT. It codes for CSVEDQTGLGF. The gene calls are TRBV29-1 and TRBJ1-1, with D unresolved. The CDR3 is made up of 11 amino acids. In germline, CDR1 is SQVTM, CDR2 ANQGSEA.

Ten or more counts support this clonotype. The gene calls are TRBV7-9 and TRBJ2-5; 7 nucleotides match TRBD1. This CDR3 is built from 13 residues. Germline CDR1 is SEHNR and CDR2 is FQNEAQ (reference sequence). Losses at the gene ends were 7 bases for V and 4 bases for J; bases not matched to a gene: 6. The CDR3 here is CASTPTGRETQYF. The CDR3 nucleotides read TGTGCCAGCACCCCGACAGGGAGAGAGACCCAGTACTTC.

Here the CDR3 reads CASSLHPGQGSGNTIYF. Here the CDR3 DNA reads TGTGCCAGCAGCCTCCACCCCGGACAGGGCTCTGGAAACACCATATATTTT. V gene TRBV3-1 combines with J gene TRBJ1-3; 8 bases align to TRBD1. V lost 4 bases to trimming and J lost 0 bases; unmatched junction nucleotides: 8. The CDR3 runs 17 residues. Per the germline V gene, CDR1 is LGHDT and CDR2 is YNNKEL (reference sequence).

This clonotype was counted a single time. The V gene is TRBV19, the J gene TRBJ2-1, with 10 bases matching TRBD2. The V segment lost 9 bases and the J segment 3 bases; nucleotides outside the gene matches: 5. CDR3 size: 14 residues. Germline V gene sequence: CDR1 LNHDA, CDR2 SQIVND (reference sequence). DNA of the CDR3: TGTGCCAGCCAAACTAGCGGGATCTACAATGAGCAGTTCTTC. Residues: CASQTSGIYNEQFF. The full variable domain, in which reference TRBV19 and TRBJ2-1 provide the parts outside the CDR3, is DGGITQSPKYLFRKEGQNVTLSCEQNLNHDAMYWYRQDPGQGLRLIYYSQIVNDFQKGDIAEGYSVSREKKESFPLTVTSAQKNPTAFYLCASQTSGIYNEQFFGPGTRLTVL.

This chain connects TRBV7-2 to TRBJ2-4; the D gene could be TRBD1 or TRBD2 (5 bases each). Germline CDR1 SGHTA, CDR2 FQGNSA. V was clipped by 1 base and J by 0 bases, with 13 bases between them. The CDR3 is 17 residues long. In nucleotides, the CDR3 is TGTGCCAGCAGCTTAGGGGGCGGGTCCGTAGCCAAAAACATTCAGTACTTC. Its protein product is CASSLGGGSVAKNIQYF.

This clonotype has a count of ten or more. The V gene is TRBV4-1, the J gene TRBJ1-1; no reliable D call. Trimming shortened V by 0 bases and J by 2 bases, and 7 bases separated the two germline ends. Per germline, CDR1 MGHRA and CDR2 YSYEKL. This CDR3 region has 14 residues. The CDR3 bases are TGCGCCAGCAGCCAAGATTGGGGTAACACTGAAGCTTTCTTT. Translated, it gives CASSQDWGNTEAFF.

This clonotype was observed many times. The rearrangement joins TRBV28 to TRBJ1-1; maybe TRBD1 (6 bases). The CDR3 runs to 18 residues. V lost 2 bases and J lost 1, with 20 bases in between. CDR1 MDHEN and CDR2 SYDVKM come from the germline V gene. CDR3 DNA sequence: TGTGCCAGCAGTTTAACGGTCACAGCGGGGGCGCCGAACACTGAAGCTTTCTTT. Amino acid sequence: CASSLTVTAGAPNTEAFF. The whole variable domain, remainder taken from reference TRBV28 and TRBJ1-1, is DVKVTQSSRYLVKRTGEKVFLECVQDMDHENMFWYRQDPGLGLRLIYFSYDVKMKEKGDIPEGYSVSREKKERFSLILESASTNQTSMYLCASSLTVTAGAPNTEAFFGQGTRLTVV.

This clonotype was counted many times. The chain couples TRBV28 to TRBJ2-7, with 7 positions matching TRBD1. This CDR3 has 16 residues. V gave up 6 bases and J gave up 6 bases; unmatched junction bases: 17. Germline V gene lookup returns CDR1 MDHEN and CDR2 SYDVKM. The CDR3 nucleotides are TGTGCCAGCAGCCAAAGGGGGCCCCCTGGCCGCTCCGAGCAGTACGTC. Its protein product is CASSQRGPPGRSEQYV.

The chain carries TRBV2 and TRBJ1-2, with no clear D. The germline V and J ends were trimmed by 6 bases and 2 bases, with 10 bases remaining between them. The V gene's germline CDR1 is SNHLY and CDR2 FYNNEI. There are 13 residues in the CDR3. DNA for the CDR3: TGTGCCAGCAGCCGGGGTCCCAACTATGGCTACACCTTC. Translating gives CASSRGPNYGYTF.

There are many counts of this clonotype. The V gene is TRBV12-3 or TRBV12-4, the J gene TRBJ2-3, with TRBD2 as a possible D gene (6 bases). Trimming stripped 7 bases from V and 4 bases from J, with 15 bases between. CDR3 length: 14 amino acids. The CDR3 here is CASNPGVSSDTQYF. DNA for the CDR3: TGTGCCAGCAACCCGGGAGTCTCGTCAGATACGCAGTATTTT.

This clonotype occurred many times. J is TRBJ2-7 and V is TRBV20-1; TRBD2 aligns across 9 bases. CDR1 is DFQATT, CDR2 SNEGSKA, per germline (reference sequence). Germline trimming cut 5 bases from V and 2 bases from J; bases unmatched to any gene: 13. This CDR3 is 16 amino acids long. The CDR3 spells CSAFTLYSGSTYEQYV. The CDR3, as DNA: TGCAGTGCTTTTACCTTATATAGCGGGAGCACCTACGAGCAGTACGTC.